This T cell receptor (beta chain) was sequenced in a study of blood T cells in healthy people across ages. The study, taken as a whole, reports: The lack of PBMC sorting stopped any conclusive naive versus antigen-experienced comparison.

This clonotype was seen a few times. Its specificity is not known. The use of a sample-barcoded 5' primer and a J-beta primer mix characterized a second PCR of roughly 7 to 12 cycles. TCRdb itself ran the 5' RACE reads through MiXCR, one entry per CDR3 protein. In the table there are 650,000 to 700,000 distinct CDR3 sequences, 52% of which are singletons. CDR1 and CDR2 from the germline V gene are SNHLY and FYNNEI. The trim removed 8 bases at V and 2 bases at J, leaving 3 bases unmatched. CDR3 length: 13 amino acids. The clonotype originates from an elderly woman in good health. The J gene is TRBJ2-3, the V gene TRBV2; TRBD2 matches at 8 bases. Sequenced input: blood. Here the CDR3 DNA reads TGTGCCAGCCGCGGGGGGACCACAGATACGCAGTATTTT. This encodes CASRGGTTDTQYF.